The 16 T cell receptor beta chains below were found in one sample sequenced in a study of cytomegalovirus exposure and HLA in healthy donors. The primer mix had 60 Vbeta and 13 Jbeta primers. TCRdb's copy holds only in-frame clones and misses some; the assay was immunoSEQ multiplex PCR. The sample's table shows about 200,000 clones. Sample: PBMCs. The receptor source for this set is a boy younger than 18 in good health and CMV-seronegative.

This sequence joins TRBV9 and TRBJ1-2; 8 bases fit TRBD1. Germline V CDR1 and CDR2: SGDLS, YYNGEE. V was pared by 2 bases and J by 8 bases, with 5 bases of the junction left unmatched. This CDR3 comprises 13 residues. The CDR3: CASSVGQGVGYTF. The CDR3 DNA follows: TGTGCCAGCAGCGTCGGACAGGGAGTAGGCTACACCTTC.

This chain uses TRBV4-1 with TRBJ2-3; 8 positions agree with TRBD2. CDR1 and CDR2 (germline): MGHRA, YSYEKL. V shed 3 bases, J shed 1 base, and the junction held 9 bases outside the gene matches. The CDR3 consists of 17 residues. The CDR3, as DNA: TGCGCCAGCAGCCACCACGGGGCGGGGGGAGGCACAGATACGCAGTATTTT. It encodes CASSHHGAGGGTDTQYF.

This chain connects TRBV6-5 to TRBJ1-5; D is ambiguous. Germline V gene lookup returns CDR1 MNHEY and CDR2 SVGAGI. The CDR3 runs to 14 residues. Trimming left V 10 bases short and J 6 bases short, with 19 bases between. The CDR3, as DNA: TGTGCCACTTCCTCATCGTCGCGGATTCAGCCCCAGCATTTT. Its protein product is CATSSSSRIQPQHF.

CDR3 coding DNA: TGTGCCAGCAGCCCTAGCCCCGTGTACCAAGAGACCCAGTACTTC. Its translation is CASSPSPVYQETQYF. The rearrangement uses TRBV5-6 and TRBJ2-5, with D perhaps TRBD2 (5 bases). In germline, CDR1 is SGHDT, CDR2 YYEEEE. Trimming stripped 4 bases from V and 0 bases from J, with 13 bases between. This CDR3 has 15 amino acids.

The chain is built from TRBV10-3 and TRBJ2-5; TRBD1 aligns across 7 bases. V dropped 2 bases and J dropped 3; count of bases not matched to a gene: 3. CDR3 length: 14 residues. Germline-derived CDR1 and CDR2 are ENHRY and SYGVKD. The DNA for the CDR3 is TGTGCCATCAGTGAGGGAGGACAGGAAGAGACCCAGTACTTC. This encodes CAISEGGQEETQYF.

The rearrangement uses TRBV5-1 and TRBJ2-5, with D tentatively TRBD2 (6 bases). V shed 3 bases and J shed 2 bases, with 11 bases lying between them. CDR1 is SGHRS and CDR2 is YFSETQ in the germline V gene. The CDR3 contains 14 residues. The CDR3, as DNA: TGCGCCAGCAGCTCGGGTGGGAGGCAAGAGACCCAGTACTTC. Translating it yields CASSSGGRQETQYF.

The rearrangement links TRBV4-2 to TRBJ2-7; 7 bases are shared with TRBD1. The CDR3 is made up of 19 amino acids. CDR1 and CDR2 (germline): LGHNA, YNFKEQ. V was pared by 3 bases and J by 5 bases, with 22 bases of the junction left unmatched. The CDR3 sequence is CASSQPTRVWQGDRDEQYF. The CDR3 DNA is TGTGCCAGCAGCCAGCCGACAAGGGTGTGGCAGGGCGACAGGGACGAGCAGTACTTC.

The chain links TRBV19 to TRBJ2-5, with 7 positions matching TRBD2. Germline CDR1 reads LNHDA; CDR2 reads SQIVND (reference sequence). This CDR3 spans 13 amino acids. Trimming removed 8 bases from V and 7 bases from J; junction bases left unmatched: 10. In DNA form, the CDR3 reads TGTGCCAGTTCCTCGGGGGGAACGGGGACCCAGTACTTC. Encoded protein: CASSSGGTGTQYF.

This chain uses TRBV27 with TRBJ2-1; a weak D match, TRBD2 (5 bases). Germline CDR1 and CDR2: MNHEY and SMNVEV (reference sequence). V was shortened by 6 bases and J by 7 bases, with 19 bases between the two germline ends. The CDR3 extends over 15 amino acids. The CDR3 sequence: CASSRTPAPGNEQFF. DNA of the CDR3: TGTGCCAGCAGCCGAACCCCGGCCCCGGGGAATGAGCAGTTCTTC.

The chain uses TRBV7-2 and TRBJ1-2, with a possible D match to TRBD1 (6 bases). This CDR3 has 13 residues. V was clipped by 4 bases and J by 2 bases, with 8 bases between them. Germline V gene data show CDR1 as SGHTA and CDR2 as FQGNSA. The CDR3 protein is CASSYTGNYGYTF. In DNA, the CDR3 is TGTGCCAGCAGCTACACAGGGAACTATGGCTACACCTTC.

V is TRBV4-1 and J is TRBJ1-5; TRBD1 is a possible D gene (6 bases). Between the trimmed V and J ends, which lost 1 base and 2 bases, there was a span of 9 bases. The CDR3 consists of 15 residues. Germline V gives CDR1 MGHRA, CDR2 YSYEKL. In DNA, the CDR3 is TGCGCCAGCAGCCAAGTGGACAGCGGCAATCAGCCCCAGCATTTT. It encodes CASSQVDSGNQPQHF.

J is TRBJ1-1 and V is TRBV27; perhaps TRBD1 as D (5 bases). CDR1 and CDR2 (germline): MNHEY, SMNVEV (reference sequence). The CDR3 has 14 amino acids. The germline V and J ends were trimmed by 0 bases and 6 bases, with 11 bases remaining between them. The CDR3 nucleotides read TGTGCCAGCAGTTTATCCCAGGGTTCAGCTGAAGCTTTCTTT. Translated, it gives CASSLSQGSAEAFF.

The V call is TRBV28, the J call TRBJ1-5; a possible D gene is TRBD1 (6 bases). The length of the CDR3 is 15 residues. Germline-derived CDR1 and CDR2 are MDHEN and SYDVKM. The germline V and J ends were trimmed by 2 bases and 4 bases, with 12 bases remaining between them. Written as DNA, the CDR3 is TGTGCCAGCAGTTTAGGGGGCGGAGGAAATCAGCCCCAGCATTTT. It translates to CASSLGGGGNQPQHF.

V gene TRBV5-6 combines with J gene TRBJ1-2; D remains ambiguous. In germline, CDR1 is SGHDT, CDR2 YYEEEE. The CDR3 length is 15 residues. V lost 6 bases and J 4 bases, leaving 19 bases between the germline ends. The CDR3 DNA follows: TGTGCCAGCACTATTTTCCCGGGAATGGTCTATGGCTACACCTTC. Translating it yields CASTIFPGMVYGYTF.

The chain employs TRBV6-5 and TRBJ2-1; 7 bases are a match to TRBD2. Trimming removed 6 bases from V and 6 bases from J; junction bases left unmatched: 5. CDR3 length: 13 residues. CDR1 is MNHEY, CDR2 SVGAGI, per germline. CDR3 protein: CASSGGTINEQFF. DNA for the CDR3: TGTGCCAGCAGCGGAGGGACTATCAATGAGCAGTTCTTC.

The chain combines TRBV4-3 with TRBJ1-4; the D gene is possibly TRBD1 (6 bases). V was clipped by 1 base and J by 7 bases, with 13 bases between them. Germline V CDR1 and CDR2: LGHNA, YSLEER. The CDR3 contains 15 residues. For the CDR3, the DNA is TGCGCCAGCAGCCAAGGGGGGGGGCATATTGAAAAACTGTTTTTT. This translates into CASSQGGGHIEKLFF.